The 6 T cell receptor beta chains below were found in one sample sequenced in a study of blood T cells in healthy people across ages. Then a second PCR, running roughly 7 to 11 cycles, was carried out with a sample-barcoded 5' primer and a J-beta primer mix. TCRdb re-called the 5' RACE reads with MiXCR, one entry per CDR3 protein. The sample lists hundreds of thousands of distinct CDR3 sequences, around 49% occurring once. The specimen sequenced was blood. The receptors were gathered from a woman in her sixties or seventies in good health.

The sample holds one count of this clonotype. V is TRBV29-1 and J is TRBJ2-3; 8 bases map to TRBD2. CDR1 is SQVTM and CDR2 is ANQGSEA in the germline V gene. The CDR3 runs to 13 residues. The J segment lost 6 bases and the V segment lost 6 bases, leaving 8 bases of the junction unmatched. CDR3 protein: CSVGTRVLDTQYF. The DNA of the CDR3 is TGCAGCGTAGGGACTAGGGTCTTGGATACGCAGTATTTT.

This clonotype was observed a handful of times. The chain is built from TRBV2 and TRBJ1-1, with a weak D call TRBD1 (6 bases). The V and J ends lost 4 bases and 4 bases respectively, with 19 bases between them. The CDR3 runs 16 residues. Germline CDR1 SNHLY, CDR2 FYNNEI. CDR3 region: CASSAPDTGFITEAFF. The CDR3 region has the DNA TGTGCCAGCAGTGCACCTGACACAGGGTTCATCACTGAAGCTTTCTTT.

This sequence joins TRBV18 and TRBJ2-2; D gene unclear. V was clipped by 3 bases and J by 4 bases, with 9 bases between them. The germline CDR1 and CDR2 sequences are KGHSH and LQKENI. The CDR3 covers 14 residues. CDR3 loop: CASSPQIGTGELFF. The CDR3 bases are TGTGCCAGCTCACCCCAAATAGGCACCGGGGAGCTGTTTTTT.

The chain uses TRBV24-1 and TRBJ2-1; tentatively, D is TRBD2 (5 bases). V lost 3 bases and J lost 8, with 7 bases in between. CDR1 and CDR2 from the germline V gene are KGHDR and SFDVKD. The CDR3 loop spans 12 amino acids. The CDR3 loop reads CATSDNSDEQFF. In DNA, the CDR3 is TGTGCCACCAGTGATAATAGCGATGAGCAGTTCTTC.

This clonotype came up a few times. J is TRBJ2-7 and V is TRBV28; 11 bases map to TRBD2. The CDR3 is made up of 13 amino acids. V was pared by 6 bases and J by 7 bases, with 5 bases of the junction left unmatched. Germline V gene sequence: CDR1 MDHEN, CDR2 SYDVKM. This CDR3 reads CASRLAGEWEQYF. The CDR3 coding sequence is TGTGCCAGCAGACTAGCGGGAGAATGGGAGCAGTACTTC.

V gene TRBV6-1 combines with J gene TRBJ1-1; the D gene is possibly TRBD1 (6 bases). The CDR3 covers 14 residues. The germline gives CDR1 MNHNS, CDR2 SASEGT. Trimming took off 2 bases at V and 7 bases at J, with 14 bases between the two ends. CDR3 in amino acids: CASSEPGQKIEAFF. In nucleotides, the CDR3 is TGTGCCAGCAGTGAACCTGGACAGAAGATTGAAGCTTTCTTT.